The next 15 T cell receptor beta chains were all read from a single sample in a study of response to subunit inactivated influenza vaccine (dated by TCRdb to the late 2010s). The library came from RT-PCR. The instrument was an Illumina HiSeq 2500. TCRdb passed the public sequencing reads through fastp at Q25 and MiXCR, retaining productive beta sequences. All rows with the same CDR3 protein become a single entry with the most common DNA and genes. The sample table shows around 540,000 distinct CDR3 sequences, and over 9.5% are seen once. The ten biggest clones cover 10% to 13% of the sample. This material consisted of PBMCs from blood, taken on the day of vaccination. All receptors derive from a man aged 45-65 years who received an inactivated influenza vaccine. Donor details come from another sample of the same person, matched by shared clones.

This clonotype was observed a handful of times. The V and J genes are TRBV6-5 and TRBJ2-1; D is ambiguous. V lost 0 bases and J lost 7, with 10 bases in between. From germline, CDR1 is MNHEY and CDR2 SVGAGI. There are 14 residues in the CDR3. CDR3 bases: TGTGCCAGCAGTTACTCGACCGCTTTTAATGAGCAGTTCTTC. It yields the protein CASSYSTAFNEQFF.

V is TRBV20-1 and J is TRBJ1-2, with D possibly being TRBD1 (5 bases). This CDR3 contains 13 residues. Per the germline V gene, CDR1 is DFQATT and CDR2 is SNEGSKA (reference sequence). The V end lost 6 bases, the J end lost 1 base, and 12 bases lay between the germline ends. This CDR3 is CSARPTVNYGYTF. In nucleotides, the CDR3 is TGCAGTGCAAGACCGACAGTTAACTATGGCTACACCTTC.

This clonotype has a count of ten or more. V and J are TRBV4-3 and TRBJ1-1; 7 bases are a match to TRBD1. The CDR3 is 15 amino acids. The trim removed 0 bases at V and 2 bases at J, leaving 3 bases unmatched. Germline assignment: CDR1 LGHNA and CDR2 YSLEER. The CDR3 reads CASSQDRQGNTEAFF. The CDR3 coding sequence is TGCGCCAGCAGCCAAGATCGACAGGGTAACACTGAAGCTTTCTTT.

This clonotype was seen a handful of times. The chain couples TRBV20-1 to TRBJ1-4; D ambiguous. CDR3 length: 13 residues. With 0 bases removed from V and 5 bases from J, the gap between germline ends came to 7 bases. Per the germline V gene, CDR1 is DFQATT and CDR2 is SNEGSKA (reference sequence). CDR3 bases: TGCAGTGCTAGAGACAGGAAAAATGAAAAACTGTTTTTT. It encodes CSARDRKNEKLFF.

Ten or more counts support this clonotype. V gene TRBV12-3 or TRBV12-4 combines with J gene TRBJ2-5; no firm D call. This CDR3 has 11 residues. V lost 4 bases to trimming and J lost 7 bases, with 7 bases between them. This chain's CDR3 is CASSSDRTQYF. The DNA for the CDR3 is TGTGCCAGCAGTTCCGATCGGACCCAGTACTTC.

Ten or more counts support this clonotype. This chain joins TRBV28 and TRBJ2-7; D remains unclear. With 6 bases removed from V and 7 bases from J, the gap between germline ends came to 10 bases. The CDR3 consists of 11 residues. Germline values: CDR1 MDHEN, CDR2 SYDVKM. The CDR3 spells CASRGGGEQYF. CDR3 in DNA: TGTGCCAGCAGAGGTGGTGGGGAGCAGTACTTC.

This chain uses TRBV5-6 with TRBJ2-7; D not resolved. The CDR3 runs to 15 residues. Germline CDR1 and CDR2: SGHDT and YYEEEE. Between the trimmed V and J ends, which lost 4 bases and 3 bases, there was a span of 17 bases. CDR3 sequence (DNA): TGTGCCAGCAGCCACACCACGGCTTTCGGCTACGAGCAGTACTTC. Translation gives CASSHTTAFGYEQYF.

This clonotype has just a few counts. The chain links TRBV5-1 to TRBJ2-6, with a possible D match to TRBD2 (5 bases). Germline CDR1 reads SGHRS; CDR2 reads YFSETQ. This CDR3 contains 15 residues. The ends were cut back, 3 bases at V and 0 bases at J, with 7 bases in the middle. Here the CDR3 reads CASSWGVSGANVLTF. In DNA form, the CDR3 reads TGCGCCAGCAGCTGGGGAGTCTCTGGGGCCAACGTCCTGACTTTC.

This clonotype was seen a handful of times. J is TRBJ2-7 and V is TRBV20-1, with 13 positions matching TRBD2. Germline V gene lookup returns CDR1 DFQATT and CDR2 SNEGSKA (reference sequence). The CDR3 covers 15 residues. The junction had 7 bases not matched to a gene; V was cut back by 3 bases and J by 5 bases. The CDR3 protein is CSASLTSGRVHEQYF. The CDR3 DNA is TGCAGTGCTAGCCTCACTAGCGGGAGGGTCCACGAGCAGTACTTC.

This clonotype has just a few counts. The rearrangement links TRBV29-1 to TRBJ2-1, with 9 bases lining up with TRBD2. The CDR3 runs 13 residues. The germline V gene encodes CDR1 SQVTM and CDR2 ANQGSEA. V trimming: 8 bases; J trimming: 5 bases; junction bases outside the gene matches: 7. The CDR3, as DNA: TGCAGCCTGGGGCTAGCGGGGAACAATGAGCAGTTCTTC. Translated: CSLGLAGNNEQFF.

The rearrangement links TRBV6-5 to TRBJ2-3; 8 nucleotides agree with TRBD1. V trimming: 2 bases; J trimming: 0 bases; junction bases outside the gene matches: 4. Per the germline V gene, CDR1 is MNHEY and CDR2 is SVGAGI. This CDR3 has 16 residues. In nucleotides, the CDR3 is TGTGCCAGCAGTTACCCGGACAGGGCTAGCACAGATACGCAGTATTTT. This translates into CASSYPDRASTDTQYF.

The rearrangement joins TRBV29-1 to TRBJ1-1; a weak D match, TRBD1 (5 bases). The CDR3 sequence is 13 residues long. V lost 4 bases and J lost 3, with 12 bases in between. Germline CDR1 reads SQVTM; CDR2 reads ANQGSEA. In DNA form, the CDR3 reads TGCAGCGTTGGAACCTGGGGGGACACTGAAGCTTTCTTT. This sequence encodes CSVGTWGDTEAFF.

This clonotype was counted a few times. The V gene is TRBV29-1, the J gene TRBJ2-3; D might be TRBD2 (5 bases). CDR1 is SQVTM, CDR2 ANQGSEA, per germline. With 7 bases removed from V and 2 bases from J, the gap between germline ends came to 16 bases. The CDR3 has 14 residues. The CDR3 is CSAGPPGNTDTQYF. The CDR3 nucleotides read TGCAGCGCTGGACCGCCCGGGAACACAGATACGCAGTATTTT.

This chain connects TRBV12-3 or TRBV12-4 to TRBJ2-5; D not resolved. This CDR3 has 12 amino acids. V was shortened by 5 bases and J by 7 bases, with 11 bases between the two germline ends. The CDR3 here is CASSLTGGTQYF. CDR3 in DNA: TGTGCCAGCAGTCTGACCGGTGGGACCCAGTACTTC.

The chain couples TRBV5-5 to TRBJ1-2; a weak D match, TRBD1 (5 bases). V was pared by 4 bases and J by 9 bases, with 25 bases between. Per germline, CDR1 SGHKS and CDR2 YYEKEE (reference sequence). There are 16 residues in the CDR3. This CDR3 is CASSDYVRGAGRSYTF. Here the CDR3 DNA reads TGTGCCAGCAGCGATTACGTTAGGGGCGCTGGAAGGAGCTACACCTTC.